Here is one T cell receptor beta chain with its context. Only a few counts were recorded for this clonotype. Its antigen has not been determined. Base-call qualities are not available, and no considerably larger clone is one nucleotide away. The data were taken from a study of response to subunit inactivated influenza vaccine listed by TCRdb under 2018. As for the study more broadly: Deep quantitative profiling of the T cell receptor repertoire was used in the study to follow responses to a trivalent subunit inactivated influenza vaccine. General findings and caveats noted by the study authors: According to the authors, only a limited number of new T cells may be recruited by each seasonal influenza vaccination.

The CDR3 contains 15 residues, cysteine and phenylalanine counted. The only DNA kept is the CDR3, 45 bases in frame from the first base. Based on the germline V gene, the CDR1 and CDR2 sequences are ENHRY and SYGVKD. V loses 0 bases at its end and J loses 5 bases; junction bases beyond the gene matches: 5. Receptor libraries were prepared by RT-PCR. Sequenced on an Illumina HiSeq 2500. TCRdb trimmed the raw reads at Q25, called clones with MiXCR and kept productive beta chains. Merged by CDR3 protein, the rows form single entries marked with the most common genes and DNA. Within this sample are roughly 500,000 distinct CDR3 sequences, with around 25% of them counted one time only. 1.9% of the sample belongs to the ten largest clones.

Sequencing used CD4+ T cells sorted from PBMCs, obtained roughly 5 days after vaccination. The receptor was derived from a man aged 45-60 years who received an inactivated influenza vaccine. Donor details come from another sample of the same person, matched by shared clones. The rearranged segments are TRBV10-3 and TRBJ2-7; 9 nucleotides in the junction match TRBD2. The encoded CDR3 is CAISESLAGKNEQYF. The DNA sequence follows: TGTGCCATCAGTGAGTCTCTAGCGGGGAAGAACGAGCAGTACTTC.